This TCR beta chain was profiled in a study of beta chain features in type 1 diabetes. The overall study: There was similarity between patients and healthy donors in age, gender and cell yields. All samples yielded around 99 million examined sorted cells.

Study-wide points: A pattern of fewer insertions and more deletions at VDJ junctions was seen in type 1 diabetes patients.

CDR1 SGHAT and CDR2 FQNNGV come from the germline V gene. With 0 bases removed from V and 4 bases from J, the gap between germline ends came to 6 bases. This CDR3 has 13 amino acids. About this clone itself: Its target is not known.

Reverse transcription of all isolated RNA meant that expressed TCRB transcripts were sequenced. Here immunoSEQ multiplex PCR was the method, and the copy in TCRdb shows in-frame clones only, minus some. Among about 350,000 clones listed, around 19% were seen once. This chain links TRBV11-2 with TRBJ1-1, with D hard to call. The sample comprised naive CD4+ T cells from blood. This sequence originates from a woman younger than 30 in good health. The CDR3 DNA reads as TGTGCCAGCAGCTTAGATCATTTCACTGAAGCTTTCTTT. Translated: CASSLDHFTEAFF.